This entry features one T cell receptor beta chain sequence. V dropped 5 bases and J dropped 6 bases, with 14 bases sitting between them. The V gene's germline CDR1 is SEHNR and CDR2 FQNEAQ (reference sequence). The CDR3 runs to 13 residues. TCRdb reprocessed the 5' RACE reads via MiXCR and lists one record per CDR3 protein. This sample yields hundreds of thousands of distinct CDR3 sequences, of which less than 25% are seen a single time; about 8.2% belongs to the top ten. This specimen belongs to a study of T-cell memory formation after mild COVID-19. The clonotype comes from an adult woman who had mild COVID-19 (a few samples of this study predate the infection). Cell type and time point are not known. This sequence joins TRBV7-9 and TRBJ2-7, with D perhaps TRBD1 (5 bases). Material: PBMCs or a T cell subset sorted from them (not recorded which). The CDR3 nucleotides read TGTGCCAGCAGCCCAACCGGACAACCCGAGCAGTACTTC. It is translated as CASSPTGQPEQYF.